This T cell receptor (beta chain) appears in the sequencing data of a study of blood T cell repertoires in COVID-19. Study information: Some COVID-19 samples were acute and others convalescent; all came from the United States, Italy and Spain. PBMCs, B-cell-depleted T cells, or T cells provided the cDNA or gDNA that made up the material.

This clone was picked up one time. With V trimmed by 3 bases and J by 9 bases, 8 bases remained unmatched. CDR1 and CDR2 from the germline V gene are KGHDR and SFDVKD. The CDR3 is made up of 15 amino acids. Original processing methods: Nucleated cell number was recorded as an estimate derived from reference gene primer amplification. Clones were read by immunoSEQ multiplex PCR, and TCRdb kept only the in-frame ones, dropping some. The V and J calls and clone size come from that table; D and trimming were worked out from the DNA. The repertoire includes some 350,000 clones, more than 75% of them detected once, and around 3.5% sits in the top ten.

This TCR came from a young woman who had recovered from COVID-19. This chain links TRBV24-1 with TRBJ2-1; 9 bases are shared with TRBD2. Source material: peripheral blood. CDR3 sequence: CATSDTRGRAGEQFF. The CDR3, as DNA: TGTGCCACCAGTGATACCCGCGGGAGGGCCGGTGAGCAGTTCTTC.